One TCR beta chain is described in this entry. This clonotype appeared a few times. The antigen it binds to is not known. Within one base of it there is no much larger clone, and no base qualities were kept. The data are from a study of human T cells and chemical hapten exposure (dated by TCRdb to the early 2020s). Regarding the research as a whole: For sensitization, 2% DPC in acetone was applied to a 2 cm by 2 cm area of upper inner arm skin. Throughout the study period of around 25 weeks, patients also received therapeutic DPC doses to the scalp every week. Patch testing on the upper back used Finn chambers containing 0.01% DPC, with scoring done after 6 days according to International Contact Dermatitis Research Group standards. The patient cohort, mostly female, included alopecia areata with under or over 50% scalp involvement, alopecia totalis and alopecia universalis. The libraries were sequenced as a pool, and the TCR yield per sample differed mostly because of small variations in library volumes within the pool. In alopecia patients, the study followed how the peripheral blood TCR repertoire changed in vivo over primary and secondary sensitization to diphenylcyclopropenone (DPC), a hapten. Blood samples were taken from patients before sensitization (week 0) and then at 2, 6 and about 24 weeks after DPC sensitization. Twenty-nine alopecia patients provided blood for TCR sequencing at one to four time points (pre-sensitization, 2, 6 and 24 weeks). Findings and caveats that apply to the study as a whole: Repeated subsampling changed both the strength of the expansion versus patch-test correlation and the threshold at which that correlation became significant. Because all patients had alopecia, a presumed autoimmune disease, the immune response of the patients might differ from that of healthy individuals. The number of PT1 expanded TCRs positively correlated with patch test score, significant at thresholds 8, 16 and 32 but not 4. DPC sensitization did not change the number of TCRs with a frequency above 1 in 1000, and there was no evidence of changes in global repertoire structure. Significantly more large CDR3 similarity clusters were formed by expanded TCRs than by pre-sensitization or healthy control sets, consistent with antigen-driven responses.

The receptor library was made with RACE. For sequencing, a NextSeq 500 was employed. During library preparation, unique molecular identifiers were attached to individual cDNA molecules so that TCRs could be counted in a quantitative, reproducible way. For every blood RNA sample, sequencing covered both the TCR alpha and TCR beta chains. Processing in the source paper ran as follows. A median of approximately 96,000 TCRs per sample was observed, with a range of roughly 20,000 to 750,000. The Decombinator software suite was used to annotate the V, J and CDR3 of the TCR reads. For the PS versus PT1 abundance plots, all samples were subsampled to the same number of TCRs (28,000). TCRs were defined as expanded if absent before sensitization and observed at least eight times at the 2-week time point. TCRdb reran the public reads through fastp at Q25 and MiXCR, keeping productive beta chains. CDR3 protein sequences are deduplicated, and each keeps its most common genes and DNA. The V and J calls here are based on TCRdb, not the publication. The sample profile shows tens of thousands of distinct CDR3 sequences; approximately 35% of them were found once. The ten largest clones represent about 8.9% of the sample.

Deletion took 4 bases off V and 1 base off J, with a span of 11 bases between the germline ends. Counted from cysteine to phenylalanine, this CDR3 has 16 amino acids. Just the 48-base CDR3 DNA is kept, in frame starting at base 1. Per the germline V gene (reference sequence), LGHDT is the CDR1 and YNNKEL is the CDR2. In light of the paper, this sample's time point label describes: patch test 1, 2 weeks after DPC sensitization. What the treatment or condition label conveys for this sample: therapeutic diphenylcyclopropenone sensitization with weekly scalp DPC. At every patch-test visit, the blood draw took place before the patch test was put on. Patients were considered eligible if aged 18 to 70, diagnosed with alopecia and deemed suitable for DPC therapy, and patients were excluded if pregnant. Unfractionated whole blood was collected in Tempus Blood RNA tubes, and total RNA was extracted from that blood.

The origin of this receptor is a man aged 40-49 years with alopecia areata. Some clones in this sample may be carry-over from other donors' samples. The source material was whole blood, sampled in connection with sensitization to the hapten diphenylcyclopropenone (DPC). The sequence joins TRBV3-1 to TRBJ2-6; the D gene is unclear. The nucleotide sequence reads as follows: TGTGCCAGCAGCCCCCCCCACAGTTCTGGGGCCAACGTCCTGACTTTC. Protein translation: CASSPPHSSGANVLTF.